The source of this T cell receptor (beta chain) is a study of blood T cell repertoires in COVID-19. As for the study in general: Acute-phase and convalescent COVID-19 samples originated in the United States, Italy and Spain. T cells, B-cell-depleted T cells, or PBMCs supplied cDNA or gDNA.

Authors' data handling: Cell counts per sample came from amplifying reference gene primers. Only in-frame clones appear in the TCRdb table, and some are missing; sequencing was by immunoSEQ multiplex PCR. V and J calls and clone size come straight from that table; D and trimming were deduced from the DNA. The sample shows tens of thousands of clones, 80% to 90% of them seen only once. CDR3 length: 14 residues. V lost 5 bases to trimming and J lost 5 bases; unmatched junction nucleotides: 5. In germline, CDR1 is SGHTA, CDR2 FQGTGA. Sequenced material: peripheral blood. The sequence derives from a man between 60 and 70 years old with active COVID-19. This chain uses TRBV7-3 with TRBJ2-1; 8 nucleotides line up with TRBD2. The CDR3 spells CASSPGSGNNEQFF. In DNA form, the CDR3 reads TGTGCCAGCAGCCCGGGTAGCGGGAACAATGAGCAGTTCTTC.